One and the same sample provided the 17 T cell receptor beta chains below, sequenced in a study of metastatic and nonmetastatic thyroid tumors. With MiXCR, TCRdb reprocessed the PCR reads. This repertoire shows more than 20,000 clones, 10% to 15% found once; its top ten account for roughly a quarter. Thyroid surgery was performed in patients who had received no treatment beforehand. Sequenced material: blood. The receptor source for this set is a female donor with papillary thyroid cancer or a benign thyroid nodule (not recorded which). Some clones in this sample may be carry-over from other donors' samples.

The chain's CDR3 is CASSSGTGDNSPLHF. The CDR3, as DNA: TGTGCCAGCAGCTCGGGGACAGGTGATAATTCACCCCTCCACTTT. The chain uses TRBV7-2 and TRBJ1-6; 8 bases align to TRBD1. The CDR3 has 15 residues. CDR1 is SGHTA, CDR2 FQGNSA, per germline. V lost 4 bases to trimming and J lost 5 bases; unmatched junction nucleotides: 4.

This clone occurred a few times. This chain joins TRBV14 and TRBJ1-1, with 9 bases lining up with TRBD1. The germline CDR1 and CDR2 sequences are SGHDN and FVKESK. Unmatched junction bases numbered 7, after V lost 8 bases and J lost 3 bases. The CDR3 is 14 residues long. The CDR3 nucleotides read TGTGCCAGCGATACAGGGGGCCCTTACACTGAAGCTTTCTTT. It is translated as CASDTGGPYTEAFF.

This clone was recorded many times. The V and J genes are TRBV18 and TRBJ2-1; 12 nucleotides align to TRBD1. The CDR3 spans 18 residues. Germline V gene data show CDR1 as KGHSH and CDR2 as LQKENI. With 3 bases clipped from V and 4 bases from J, the junction kept 10 bases outside the gene matches. CDR3 amino acids: CASSPGTGGRPRYNEQFF. The CDR3 DNA reads as TGTGCCAGCTCACCCGGGACAGGGGGCCGTCCGAGGTACAATGAGCAGTTCTTC.

This clone came up many times. The genes are TRBV20-1 and TRBJ2-6; no definite D call. Germline V gene data show CDR1 as DFQATT and CDR2 as SNEGSKA (reference sequence). The CDR3 extends over 15 amino acids. V lost 3 bases, J lost 0 bases, and 9 bases lay in between. In DNA, the CDR3 is TGCAGTGCTAGGGTCGGATCCTCTGGGGCCAACGTCCTGACTTTC. Its translation is CSARVGSSGANVLTF.

This clone was recorded many times. This sequence joins TRBV10-3 and TRBJ2-3; D not certain. The CDR3 length is 15 residues. Trimming took off 0 bases at V and 0 bases at J, with 7 bases between the two ends. Per germline, CDR1 ENHRY and CDR2 SYGVKD. CDR3 bases: TGTGCCATCAGTGAGTCCCTTGCCAGCACAGATACGCAGTATTTT. Its protein product is CAISESLASTDTQYF.

This clone was observed at least ten times. This CDR3 reads CSAREGGYEQYF. Written as DNA, the CDR3 is TGCAGTGCTAGAGAGGGCGGCTACGAGCAGTACTTC. V and J are TRBV20-1 and TRBJ2-7; D is unclear. This CDR3 contains 12 residues. Germline values: CDR1 DFQATT, CDR2 SNEGSKA (reference sequence). Trimming left V 0 bases short and J 3 bases short, with 6 bases between.

The chain couples TRBV2 to TRBJ2-2; TRBD1 or TRBD2 may be the D gene (6 bases each). CDR1 SNHLY and CDR2 FYNNEI come from the germline V gene. With 8 bases removed from V and 8 bases from J, the gap between germline ends came to 18 bases. This CDR3 is built from 14 residues. In DNA form, the CDR3 reads TGTGCCAGCCTCCCCTCGAGGGGGAGGGGGGAGCTGTTTTTT. It codes for CASLPSRGRGELFF.

This clone was counted many times. V gene TRBV7-2 combines with J gene TRBJ1-1, with unresolved D. The length of the CDR3 is 13 residues. The germline V gene encodes CDR1 SGHTA and CDR2 FQGNSA. The V gene lost 3 bases and the J gene lost 7 bases, with 12 bases spanning the gap. The CDR3 region is CASSLNQEGEAFF. CDR3 sequence (DNA): TGTGCCAGCAGCTTGAATCAGGAGGGTGAAGCTTTCTTT. The full variable domain, its missing parts supplied by reference TRBV7-2 and TRBJ1-1, is GAGVSQSPSNKVTEKGKDVELRCDPISGHTALYWYRQSLGQGLEFLIYFQGNSAPDKSGLPSDRFSAERTGGSVSTLTIQRTQQEDSAVYLCASSLNQEGEAFFGQGTRLTVV.

This clone was seen only a few times. The chain uses TRBV28 and TRBJ2-7, with a tentative D call TRBD2 (5 bases). The CDR3 totals 15 residues. Per germline, CDR1 MDHEN and CDR2 SYDVKM. V lost 4 bases to trimming and J lost 0 bases, with 13 bases between them. As DNA, the CDR3 is TGTGCCAGCAGTTACGGAGGTGAAGTCTCCTACGAGCAGTACTTC. This sequence encodes CASSYGGEVSYEQYF.

Worth noting for this clone: One junction end does not reproduce the germline sequence, and a read error may be involved. This chain links TRBV9 with TRBJ1-3, with D unresolved. CDR3 length: 16 amino acids. The germline V gene encodes CDR1 SGDLS and CDR2 YYNGEE. The CDR3 region is CACSPEGGSSGNTIYF. For the CDR3, the DNA is TGTGCCTGCAGCCCTGAGGGAGGTTCGTCAGGAAACACCATATATTTT.

This clone was counted ten times or more. The CDR3, as DNA: TGTGCCAGTAACCCGTCGGGGTTGCGGAATGAAAAACTGTTTTTT. Translated, it gives CASNPSGLRNEKLFF. The chain has TRBV19 and TRBJ1-4; D gene unclear. This CDR3 spans 15 amino acids. Per the germline V gene, CDR1 is LNHDA and CDR2 is SQIVND (reference sequence). V gave up 7 bases and J gave up 5 bases, with 17 bases separating them.

The rearrangement links TRBV5-1 to TRBJ2-1; 9 bases align to TRBD2. The germline V gene has CDR1 SGHRS and CDR2 YFSETQ. The CDR3 runs to 16 residues. The V and J ends lost 6 bases and 8 bases, in that order; junction bases with no gene match: 15. The CDR3 nucleotides are TGCGCCAGCATCAGCGGAGGCCTAGCGGGAATGGATGAGCAGTTCTTC. It specifies CASISGGLAGMDEQFF.

The chain employs TRBV7-2 and TRBJ1-5, with a weak D call TRBD1 (5 bases). The CDR3 has 13 residues. Germline V gene data show CDR1 as SGHTA and CDR2 as FQGNSA. Trimming removed 10 bases from V and 4 bases from J, with 14 bases in between. CDR3 sequence reads: CAIIQGVNQPQHF. Here the CDR3 DNA reads TGTGCCATCATCCAAGGGGTAAATCAGCCCCAGCATTTT. Using reference TRBV7-2 and TRBJ1-5 for the parts outside the CDR3, the full variable domain is GAGVSQSPSNKVTEKGKDVELRCDPISGHTALYWYRQSLGQGLEFLIYFQGNSAPDKSGLPSDRFSAERTGGSVSTLTIQRTQQEDSAVYLCAIIQGVNQPQHFGDGTRLSIL.

This clone was counted ten times or more. Other DNA sequences within the sample encode an identical CDR3. This chain uses TRBV12-3 or TRBV12-4 with TRBJ1-1; no clear D gene. The CDR3 length is 15 residues. V lost 3 bases and J lost 8, with 19 bases in between. The CDR3 protein is CASSFGAGFRGEAFF. CDR3 nucleotides: TGTGCCAGCAGTTTTGGCGCCGGCTTTCGAGGAGAAGCTTTCTTT.

This clone was picked up many times. This sequence joins TRBV7-8 and TRBJ1-1; no reliable D call. Germline V lookup: CDR1 SGHVS, CDR2 FQNEAQ. The CDR3 consists of 12 residues. The V end was cut by 3 bases, the J end by 4 bases, with 6 bases between. The CDR3 bases are TGTGCCAGCAGCTTTCACAGCACTGAAGCTTTCTTT. Protein: CASSFHSTEAFF.

Many counts were recorded for this clone. A much larger clone lies a single base off, so this may be a read error. The same CDR3 can be traced to other DNA sequences in this sample. CDR3 DNA: TGCGCCAGCAGCCAAGTATGGACATTGAACACCGGGGAGCTGTTCTTT. It encodes CASSQVWTLNTGELFF. V usage is TRBV4-1 and J usage is TRBJ2-2; perhaps D is TRBD1 or TRBD2 (5 bases each). The CDR3 sequence is 16 residues long. CDR1 and CDR2 (germline): MGHRA, YSYEKL.

Note on this clone: Mismatch with germline at one junction end may stem from a read error. The chain employs TRBV6-5 and TRBJ1-5; D is unclear. Germline V CDR1 and CDR2: MNHEY, SVGAGI. The CDR3 is 16 amino acids. The CDR3 coding sequence is TGTGCCAGCAGTTACCTAAGGATGGATGGCAATCATCCCCAGCATTTT. Its protein is CASSYLRMDGNHPQHF.